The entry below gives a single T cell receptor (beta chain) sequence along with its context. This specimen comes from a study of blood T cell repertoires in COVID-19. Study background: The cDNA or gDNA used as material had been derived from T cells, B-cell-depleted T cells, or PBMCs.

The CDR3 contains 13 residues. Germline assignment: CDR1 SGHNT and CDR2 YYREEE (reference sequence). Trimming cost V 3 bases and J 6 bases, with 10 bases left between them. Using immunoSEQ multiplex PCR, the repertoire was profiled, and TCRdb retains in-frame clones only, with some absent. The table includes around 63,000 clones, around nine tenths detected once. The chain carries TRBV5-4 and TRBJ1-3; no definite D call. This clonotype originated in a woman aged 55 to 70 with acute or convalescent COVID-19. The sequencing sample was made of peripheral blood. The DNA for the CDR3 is TGTGCCAGCAGCTCTACGGGAGAAAACACCATATATTTT. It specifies CASSSTGENTIYF.